This T cell receptor beta chain was observed in a study of human T cells and chemical hapten exposure. Whole-study context: Among samples, TCR yields varied mainly because of small differences in pooled library volume.

This clonotype was seen repeatedly, ten times or more. As to time point: patch test 2, 6 weeks after DPC sensitization. Treatment here: therapeutic diphenylcyclopropenone sensitization with weekly scalp DPC. Researchers extracted total RNA from unfractionated whole blood. MiXCR was run by TCRdb on the RACE reads, yielding one entry per CDR3 protein. The table lists under 450,000 distinct CDR3 sequences, about 6.3% of them singletons. The trim removed 0 bases at V and 7 bases at J, leaving 4 bases unmatched. The CDR3 sequence is 15 residues long. Germline CDR1 and CDR2: MNHEY and SMNVEV (reference sequence).

The sequencing here drew on whole blood, taken in connection with sensitization to the hapten diphenylcyclopropenone (DPC). This TCR was sampled from a woman between 18 and 29 years old with alopecia areata. Some clones in this sample may be carry-over from other donors' samples. The chain has TRBV27 and TRBJ2-1; 9 bases are a match to TRBD1. As DNA, the CDR3 is TGTGCCAGCAGTTTATCCGGGACAGGGAGAAATGAGCAGTTCTTC. It yields the protein CASSLSGTGRNEQFF.